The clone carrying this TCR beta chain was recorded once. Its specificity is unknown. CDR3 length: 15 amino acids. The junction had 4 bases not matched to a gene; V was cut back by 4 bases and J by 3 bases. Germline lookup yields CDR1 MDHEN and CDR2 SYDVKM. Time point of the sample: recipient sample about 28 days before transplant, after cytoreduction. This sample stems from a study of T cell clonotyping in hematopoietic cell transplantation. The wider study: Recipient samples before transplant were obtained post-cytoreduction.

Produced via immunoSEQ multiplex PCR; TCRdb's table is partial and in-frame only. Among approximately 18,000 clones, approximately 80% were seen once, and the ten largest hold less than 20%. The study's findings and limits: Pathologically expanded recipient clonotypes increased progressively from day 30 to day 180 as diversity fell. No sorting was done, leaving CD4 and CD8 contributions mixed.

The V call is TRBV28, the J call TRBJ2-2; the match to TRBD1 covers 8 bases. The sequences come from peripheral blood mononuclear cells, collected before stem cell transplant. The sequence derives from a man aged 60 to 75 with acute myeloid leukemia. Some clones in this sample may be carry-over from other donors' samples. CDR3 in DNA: TGTGCCAGCAGTTCCCGGACAGGGCACACCGGGGAGCTGTTTTTT. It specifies CASSSRTGHTGELFF.